These 21 T cell receptor beta chains originate from one sample sequenced in a study of CD4 T cells in relation to SARS-CoV-2 and coronaviruses. Clones were sequenced by immunoSEQ multiplex PCR, and TCRdb holds only the in-frame ones, with some missing. Of around 35,000 clones listed, roughly 88% are singletons. The sequenced sample consisted of memory CD4+ T cells from PBMCs. The receptors here all came from an adult with COVID-19.

The chain has TRBV27 and TRBJ1-3, with 7 bases fitting TRBD1. CDR3 length: 17 amino acids. The V gene end was trimmed by 4 bases and the J gene end by 0 bases; junction bases not matched to a gene: 9. Germline CDR1 is MNHEY and CDR2 is SMNVEV (reference sequence). CDR3 sequence reads: CASSSNGRTGSGNTIYF. Here the CDR3 DNA reads TGTGCCAGCAGTTCGAACGGGAGGACAGGCTCTGGAAACACCATATATTTT.

The V gene is TRBV12-3 or TRBV12-4, the J gene TRBJ2-3; no clear D gene. This CDR3 contains 13 residues. V gave up 3 bases and J gave up 4 bases, with 8 bases separating them. The CDR3 region is CASSFGYPDTQYF. CDR3 in DNA: TGTGCCAGCAGTTTCGGGTATCCAGATACGCAGTATTTT.

The gene calls are TRBV5-1 and TRBJ2-7; 16 bases map to TRBD2. The CDR3 consists of 17 residues. V was clipped by 5 bases and J by 5 bases; unmatched bases: 10. Germline assignment: CDR1 SGHRS and CDR2 YFSETQ. For the CDR3, the DNA is TGCGCCAGCAGTTCACTGGGACTAGCGGGAGGGCCTAACGAGCAGTACTTC. Its translation is CASSSLGLAGGPNEQYF.

The chain links TRBV9 to TRBJ2-5, with a possible D match to TRBD2 (6 bases). Germline lookup yields CDR1 SGDLS and CDR2 YYNGEE. V gave up 0 bases and J gave up 5 bases, with 14 bases separating them. The CDR3 consists of 15 residues. The CDR3 is CASSVGRARWETQYF. CDR3 nucleotides: TGTGCCAGCAGCGTAGGGAGGGCCAGGTGGGAGACCCAGTACTTC. Based on the CDR3 plus reference TRBV9 and TRBJ2-5, the full variable domain is DSGVTQTPKHLITATGQRVTLRCSPRSGDLSVYWYQQSLDQGLQFLIQYYNGEERAKGNILERFSAQQFPDLHSELNLSSLELGDSALYFCASSVGRARWETQYFGPGTRLLVL.

This chain connects TRBV9 to TRBJ1-6; no definite D call. The V gene's germline CDR1 is SGDLS and CDR2 YYNGEE. The CDR3 is made up of 12 amino acids. With 1 base removed from V and 6 bases from J, the gap between germline ends came to 2 bases. CDR3 DNA sequence: TGTGCCAGCAGCGTATTTAATTCACCCCTCCACTTT. Amino acids: CASSVFNSPLHF.

This clone has only one observation. The V and J genes are TRBV30 and TRBJ1-5; maybe TRBD1 (6 bases). This CDR3 region has 16 residues. The V end was cut by 0 bases, the J end by 0 bases, with 12 bases between. Germline V lookup: CDR1 GTSNPN, CDR2 SVGIG (reference sequence). Here the CDR3 DNA reads TGTGCCTGGAGTGTTCGGGGGGCCGGTAGCAATCAGCCCCAGCATTTT. Amino acid sequence: CAWSVRGAGSNQPQHF.

This clone was observed a few times. This sequence joins TRBV20-1 and TRBJ1-1; D call uncertain. V was pared by 3 bases and J by 2 bases, with 16 bases between. CDR1 and CDR2 from the germline V gene are DFQATT and SNEGSKA (reference sequence). The CDR3 is 15 residues long. The CDR3, as DNA: TGCAGTGCTAGTTCCCCCCTTACAGCCAACACTGAAGCTTTCTTT. Its translation: CSASSPLTANTEAFF.

The chain is built from TRBV28 and TRBJ2-7; unclear D gene. Per the germline V gene, CDR1 is MDHEN and CDR2 is SYDVKM. This CDR3 has 12 amino acids. Trimming pared 5 bases from V and 4 bases from J, leaving 9 bases between. The CDR3 nucleotides are TGTGCCAGCAGTCTAACGCGTTACGAGCAGTACTTC. Amino acid sequence: CASSLTRYEQYF. The full variable domain, in which reference TRBV28 and TRBJ2-7 provide the parts outside the CDR3, is DVKVTQSSRYLVKRTGEKVFLECVQDMDHENMFWYRQDPGLGLRLIYFSYDVKMKEKGDIPEGYSVSREKKERFSLILESASTNQTSMYLCASSLTRYEQYFGPGTRLTVT.

The rearrangement uses TRBV5-6 and TRBJ2-1; 10 nucleotides line up with TRBD2. The germline V gene has CDR1 SGHDT and CDR2 YYEEEE. With 1 base clipped from V and 3 bases from J, the junction kept 10 bases outside the gene matches. The CDR3 spans 18 residues. CDR3 residues: CASSLRASGRISYNEQFF. In DNA form, the CDR3 reads TGTGCCAGCAGCTTGAGGGCTAGCGGGAGAATAAGCTACAATGAGCAGTTCTTC. Full variable domain (rest looked up from reference TRBV5-6 and TRBJ2-1): DAGVTQSPTHLIKTRGQQVTLRCSPKSGHDTVSWYQQALGQGPQFIFQYYEEEERQRGNFPDRFSGHQFPNYSSELNVNALLLGDSALYLCASSLRASGRISYNEQFFGPGTRLTVL.

Regarding this clone: This specimen includes other DNA sequences encoding the same CDR3. The CDR3: CASGLAGVTDTQYF. CDR3 in DNA: TGTGCTAGTGGTTTGGCAGGGGTAACAGATACGCAGTATTTT. This rearrangement joins TRBV12-5 to TRBJ2-3; D is perhaps TRBD1 (6 bases). The CDR3 is 14 residues long. Germline CDR1 LGHNT, CDR2 FRNRAP. V lost 1 base to trimming and J lost 3 bases, with 8 bases between them.

The chain employs TRBV25-1 and TRBJ2-4, with D possibly being TRBD2 (6 bases). This CDR3 is 13 amino acids long. Germline assignment: CDR1 MGHDK and CDR2 SYGVNS. Trimming left V 5 bases short and J 6 bases short, with 11 bases between. CDR3 nucleotide sequence: TGTGCCAGCAGTATAGGAGGGATAAACATTCAGTACTTC. Protein: CASSIGGINIQYF.

CDR3 protein: CASPLPTGQVNNEQFF. In DNA, the CDR3 is TGCGCCAGCCCTCTACCGACGGGGCAAGTGAACAATGAGCAGTTCTTC. The chain joins TRBV23-1 to TRBJ2-1; tentatively, D is TRBD1 or TRBD2 (5 bases each). Being an ORF, TRBV23-1 has a function that is uncertain. The ends were cut back, 8 bases at V and 5 bases at J, with 22 bases in the middle. The CDR3 spans 16 residues.

CDR3 loop: CAWSTSADTQYF. CDR3 nucleotides: TGTGCCTGGAGTACTTCGGCAGATACGCAGTATTTT. V is TRBV30 and J is TRBJ2-3; D call uncertain. Trimming took off 2 bases at V and 4 bases at J, with 7 bases between the two ends. The CDR3 spans 12 residues. Germline CDR1 is GTSNPN and CDR2 is SVGIG (reference sequence).

This clone was counted between two and nine times. The CDR3, as DNA: TGCGCCAGCAGCCGAGGACAGTTTGGCTCTGGAAACACCATATATTTT. Protein product: CASSRGQFGSGNTIYF. This rearrangement joins TRBV4-1 to TRBJ1-3, with D possibly being TRBD1 (6 bases). CDR1 is MGHRA, CDR2 YSYEKL, per germline. The ends were cut back, 4 bases at V and 0 bases at J, with 13 bases in the middle. The CDR3 sequence is 16 residues long.

In this sample, this clone turned up once. The DNA of the CDR3 is TGTGCCAGCAGGAACCGGGACAGGGGAGCCGGGGAGCTGTTTTTT. Protein: CASRNRDRGAGELFF. The gene calls are TRBV7-8 and TRBJ2-2; 10 bases match TRBD1. The V gene's germline CDR1 is SGHVS and CDR2 FQNEAQ. This CDR3 has 15 residues. The V segment lost 6 bases and the J segment 6 bases; nucleotides outside the gene matches: 7.

This chain links TRBV30 with TRBJ1-4, with D perhaps matching TRBD1 (5 bases). This CDR3 contains 11 residues. Trimming left V 1 base short and J 9 bases short, with 6 bases between. Germline-derived CDR1 and CDR2 are GTSNPN and SVGIG (reference sequence). The CDR3 DNA is TGTGCCTGGAGTGAGGGGAAAAAACTGTTTTTT. This translates into CAWSEGKKLFF.

The gene calls are TRBV5-4 and TRBJ2-2; the D is unclear. This CDR3 has 12 residues. Trimming stripped 4 bases from V and 4 bases from J, with 5 bases between. CDR1 is SGHNT, CDR2 YYREEE, per germline (reference sequence). The CDR3 bases are TGTGCCAGCAGCCCACCCACCGGGGAGCTGTTTTTT. It is translated as CASSPPTGELFF.

Of note for this clone: The same CDR3 also results from other DNA sequences found in this sample. The rearrangement joins TRBV30 to TRBJ1-1; TRBD1 agrees at 7 bases. The CDR3 totals 16 residues. Germline V gene data show CDR1 as GTSNPN and CDR2 as SVGIG (reference sequence). With 4 bases clipped from V and 5 bases from J, the junction kept 16 bases outside the gene matches. The CDR3 loop is CAWKVVLPGTVTEAFF. DNA of the CDR3: TGTGCCTGGAAGGTCGTTCTGCCTGGGACAGTTACTGAAGCTTTCTTT.

The chain joins TRBV5-1 to TRBJ1-2; D not certain. Germline V gene lookup returns CDR1 SGHRS and CDR2 YFSETQ. Trimming stripped 0 bases from V and 1 base from J, with 10 bases between. The length of the CDR3 is 15 residues. The CDR3 nucleotides read TGCGCCAGCAGCTTGGGCAGGATGAGTAACTATGGCTACACCTTC. Amino acids: CASSLGRMSNYGYTF.

This chain uses TRBV11-2 with TRBJ2-3; TRBD2 matches at 9 bases. The CDR3 totals 18 residues. In germline, CDR1 is SGHAT, CDR2 FQNNGV. V trimming: 2 bases; J trimming: 3 bases; junction bases outside the gene matches: 12. DNA for the CDR3: TGTGCCAGCAGCTTACCTGGGTTTTGGGCGGGGGGGACAGATACGCAGTATTTT. It is translated as CASSLPGFWAGGTDTQYF. Together with reference TRBV11-2 and TRBJ2-3, the CDR3 gives the full variable domain: EAGVAQSPRYKIIEKRQSVAFWCNPISGHATLYWYQQILGQGPKLLIQFQNNGVVDDSQLPKDRFSAERLKGVDSTLKIQPAKLEDSAVYLCASSLPGFWAGGTDTQYFGPGTRLTVL.

Here the CDR3 DNA reads TGTGCCAGTCTTAGAAGAGGACAGGACACAGATACGCAGTATTTT. This sequence encodes CASLRRGQDTDTQYF. The V call is TRBV2, the J call TRBJ2-3, with 7 bases aligning to TRBD1. Germline loops: CDR1 SNHLY, CDR2 FYNNEI. V shed 9 bases, J shed 2 bases, and the junction held 11 bases outside the gene matches. CDR3 length: 15 residues.